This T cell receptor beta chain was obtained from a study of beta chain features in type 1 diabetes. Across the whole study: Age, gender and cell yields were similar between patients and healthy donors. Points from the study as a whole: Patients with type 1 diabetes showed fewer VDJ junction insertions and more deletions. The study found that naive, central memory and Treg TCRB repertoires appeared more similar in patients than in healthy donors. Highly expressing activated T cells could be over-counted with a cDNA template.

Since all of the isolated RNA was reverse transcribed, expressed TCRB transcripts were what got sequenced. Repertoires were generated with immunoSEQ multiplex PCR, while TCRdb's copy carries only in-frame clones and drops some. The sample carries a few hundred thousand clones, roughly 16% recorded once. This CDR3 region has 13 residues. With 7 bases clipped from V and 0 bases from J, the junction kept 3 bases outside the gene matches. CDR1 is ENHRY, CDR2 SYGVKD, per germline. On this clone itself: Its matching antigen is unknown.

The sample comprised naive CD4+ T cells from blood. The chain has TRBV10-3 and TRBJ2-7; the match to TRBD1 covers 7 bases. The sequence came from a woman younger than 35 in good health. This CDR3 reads CAINAGGSYEQYF. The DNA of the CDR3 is TGTGCCATCAACGCAGGGGGCTCCTACGAGCAGTACTTC.